This TCR beta chain was captured in a study of shared clonotypes between healthy human individuals. Germline V gives CDR1 MNHNY, CDR2 SVGAGI (reference sequence). This CDR3 is built from 13 residues. Trimming took off 6 bases at V and 0 bases at J, with 8 bases between the two ends. Assay used: immunoSEQ multiplex PCR; TCRdb lists only in-frame clones, some missing. The data contain about 640,000 clones, 72% of them singletons. V gene TRBV6-6 combines with J gene TRBJ1-1; D is ambiguous. Sequenced sample: memory CD4+ T cells sorted from blood. Described subset: CD45RA-negative fraction. This TCR was recovered from a woman aged 25 to 39 in good health. This chain's CDR3 is CASRLSMNTEAFF. The CDR3 nucleotides are TGTGCCAGCAGGTTGTCCATGAACACTGAAGCTTTCTTT.